The 3 T cell receptor beta chains below all came from one sample that was sequenced in a study of T-cell reconstitution after alpha-beta-depleted transplantation in children. The TCRbeta library incorporated unique molecular identifiers. TCRdb reprocessed the PCR reads via MiXCR and lists one record per CDR3 protein. The repertoire holds 600,000 to 700,000 distinct CDR3 sequences, with around 17% as singletons. The sample here was PBMCs from the stem cell graft donor, taken from the stem cell graft. All receptors come from a human donor who donated a stem cell graft to a child with acute myeloid leukemia.

This clonotype was counted at least ten times. The chain recombines TRBV27 with TRBJ1-6, with TRBD1 matching 12 bases. The germline CDR1 and CDR2 sequences are MNHEY and SMNVEV (reference sequence). The J segment lost 9 bases and the V segment lost 5 bases, leaving 14 bases of the junction unmatched. CDR3 length: 18 amino acids. The CDR3 here is CASSRGQGARSFTSPLHF. In nucleotides, the CDR3 is TGTGCCAGCAGTCGGGGACAGGGGGCAAGGAGTTTTACTTCACCCCTCCACTTT.

This clonotype came up many times. This CDR3 reads CSARVPLAQETQYF. For the CDR3, the DNA is TGCAGTGCTAGAGTTCCCCTAGCCCAAGAGACCCAGTACTTC. The chain combines TRBV20-1 with TRBJ2-5; tentatively, D is TRBD2 (5 bases). The CDR3 contains 14 residues. Between the trimmed V and J ends, which lost 1 base and 1 base, there was a span of 10 bases. Germline assignment: CDR1 DFQATT and CDR2 SNEGSKA (reference sequence).

V gene TRBV6-5 combines with J gene TRBJ2-2; perhaps TRBD2 as D (7 bases). Germline V gene data show CDR1 as MNHEY and CDR2 as SVGAGI. This CDR3 contains 14 residues. Trimming left V 2 bases short and J 7 bases short, with 11 bases between. The CDR3 region is CASSYQGRVGELFF. The CDR3 nucleotides read TGTGCCAGCAGTTACCAGGGGAGGGTCGGGGAGCTGTTTTTT.